Below are 2 T cell receptor beta chains sequenced from a single sample in a study of blood T cell repertoires in COVID-19. Clones were read by immunoSEQ multiplex PCR, and TCRdb kept only the in-frame ones, dropping some. Of roughly 100,000 clones listed, around nine tenths are singletons. The sequenced material came from peripheral blood. Receptor source: a woman between 50 and 59 years old with COVID-19, enrolled during active disease.

This chain joins TRBV12-3 or TRBV12-4 and TRBJ1-1, with TRBD1 matching 7 bases. With 5 bases clipped from V and 7 bases from J, the junction kept 7 bases outside the gene matches. The length of the CDR3 is 13 residues. Here the CDR3 reads CASSGTATFEAFF. CDR3 sequence (DNA): TGTGCCAGCAGTGGGACAGCGACCTTTGAAGCTTTCTTT.

The CDR3 nucleotides read TGCGCCAGCAGCCAGATTCCGGGACAGGGAGGCCACTCTGGAAACACCATATATTTT. It is translated as CASSQIPGQGGHSGNTIYF. This chain uses TRBV4-1 with TRBJ1-3; the match to TRBD1 covers 9 bases. This CDR3 has 19 amino acids. The J segment lost 0 bases and the V segment lost 3 bases, leaving 12 bases of the junction unmatched. CDR1 MGHRA and CDR2 YSYEKL come from the germline V gene.